The present entry profiles one TCR beta chain with its context. What it binds is not known. This entry belongs to a study of cytomegalovirus exposure and HLA in healthy donors. Study-level information: In an early release, HLA-typed donors contributed 77 million or so unique TCR sequences. Study results and caveats: Both high specificity and high sensitivity reportedly marked the classifier's diagnosis of cytomegalovirus status. Earlier analysis found most TCR beta V segments productive about 87% or about 30% of the time.

The CDR3 extends over 15 amino acids. The germline V gene encodes CDR1 SGHNT and CDR2 YYREEE (reference sequence). V trimming: 3 bases; J trimming: 6 bases; junction bases outside the gene matches: 9. PCR was performed using 60 Vbeta and 13 Jbeta primers. Authors' processing steps: An analysis that came later counted 80 million or so unique TCR beta chains, 9 million to 12 million shared. Only in-frame clones appear in the TCRdb table, and some are missing; sequencing was by immunoSEQ multiplex PCR. That table is the source of V, J and clone size, and D and trimming were worked out from the DNA. Of 75,000 to 100,000 clones in the sample, over 75% were seen once.

The receptor's source is a man in his forties or fifties in good health and CMV-seronegative. The rearrangement uses TRBV5-4 and TRBJ2-7, with TRBD2 matching over 10 bases. Sequences were obtained from PBMCs. The CDR3 loop is CASSSIKAGGGEQYF. DNA for the CDR3: TGTGCCAGCAGCTCCATTAAAGCGGGAGGGGGCGAGCAGTACTTC.